Presented here are 10 T cell receptor beta chains from one specimen sequenced in a study of shared clonotypes between healthy human individuals. Repertoires were generated with immunoSEQ multiplex PCR, while TCRdb's copy carries only in-frame clones and drops some. The sample contains hundreds of thousands of clones, about 96% of which appear only once. The material sequenced was naive CD4+ T cells sorted from blood. As to subset: CD45RA+ positively selected. These receptors originate from a woman aged 25 to 39 in good health.

The chain has TRBV10-3 and TRBJ1-5, with D hard to call. V dropped 3 bases and J dropped 9 bases, with 12 bases sitting between them. CDR3 length equals 13 residues. Germline V gives CDR1 ENHRY, CDR2 SYGVKD. The CDR3 bases are TGTGCCATCAGTGAAGACGGCCAACGGCCCCAGCATTTT. Protein sequence: CAISEDGQRPQHF.

A single count supports this clone. The chain is built from TRBV10-3 and TRBJ2-5; possible D gene TRBD2, 5 bases. V lost 4 bases and J 5 bases, leaving 20 bases between the germline ends. Germline V CDR1 and CDR2: ENHRY, SYGVKD. This CDR3 has 16 amino acids. CDR3 nucleotide sequence: TGTGCCATCAGTGGCAGTTTGGGTGAGCCGGGGGAGACCCAGTACTTC. Its translation: CAISGSLGEPGETQYF.

The gene calls are TRBV27 and TRBJ1-5; D is possibly TRBD1 (5 bases). This CDR3 has 14 residues. V was clipped by 2 bases and J by 3 bases, with 8 bases between them. The germline CDR1 and CDR2 sequences are MNHEY and SMNVEV (reference sequence). The CDR3: CASSLGRVNQPQHF. CDR3 coding DNA: TGTGCCAGCAGTTTAGGCAGGGTCAATCAGCCCCAGCATTTT.

This chain links TRBV5-6 with TRBJ2-7, with D unresolved. Trimming took off 1 base at V and 3 bases at J, with 8 bases between the two ends. Germline CDR1 reads SGHDT; CDR2 reads YYEEEE. The CDR3 sequence is 13 residues long. CDR3 DNA: TGTGCCAGCAGCTTGTTACAGTTCTACGAGCAGTACTTC. Its translation is CASSLLQFYEQYF.

This chain uses TRBV7-3 with TRBJ2-5; D not certain. V was shortened by 8 bases and J by 4 bases, with 14 bases between the two germline ends. CDR3 length equals 13 residues. Germline CDR1 and CDR2: SGHTA and FQGTGA. The CDR3 DNA follows: TGTGCCAGCGGTCAGGCGGACCGAGAGACCCAGTACTTC. This translates into CASGQADRETQYF.

The rearrangement links TRBV28 to TRBJ2-3; D is undetermined. This CDR3 contains 12 residues. Looked up from germline, CDR1 is MDHEN and CDR2 is SYDVKM. Deletions cut 7 bases from V and 5 bases from J, with 10 bases between. CDR3 region: CASKQDGDTQYF. In DNA form, the CDR3 reads TGTGCCAGCAAGCAGGACGGAGATACGCAGTATTTT.

The chain couples TRBV18 to TRBJ2-7, with 7 bases aligning to TRBD2. Germline lookup yields CDR1 KGHSH and CDR2 LQKENI. This CDR3 comprises 14 residues. V lost 6 bases, J lost 2 bases, and 7 bases stayed unmatched. The CDR3, as DNA: TGTGCCAGCTCTTCTAGCGGAGGGGCCTACGAGCAGTACTTC. Its protein product is CASSSSGGAYEQYF. The full variable domain, with the rest looked up from reference TRBV18 and TRBJ2-7, is NAGVMQNPRHLVRRRGQEARLRCSPMKGHSHVYWYRQLPEEGLKFMVYLQKENIIDESGMPKERFSAEFPKEGPSILRIQQVVRGDSAAYFCASSSSGGAYEQYFGPGTRLTVT.

The chain has TRBV9 and TRBJ2-3, with D possibly matching TRBD2 (6 bases). The CDR3 has 15 residues. V lost 0 bases and J lost 4, with 12 bases in between. Germline CDR1 reads SGDLS; CDR2 reads YYNGEE. The CDR3 here is CASSVAGERADTQYF. CDR3 coding DNA: TGTGCCAGCAGCGTAGCGGGAGAGAGGGCAGATACGCAGTATTTT. The full variable domain, in which reference TRBV9 and TRBJ2-3 provide the parts outside the CDR3, is DSGVTQTPKHLITATGQRVTLRCSPRSGDLSVYWYQQSLDQGLQFLIQYYNGEERAKGNILERFSAQQFPDLHSELNLSSLELGDSALYFCASSVAGERADTQYFGPGTRLTVL.

The rearrangement links TRBV5-1 to TRBJ1-1, with D unclear. Germline V lookup: CDR1 SGHRS, CDR2 YFSETQ. V was cut by 4 bases and J by 5 bases, with 9 bases left in between. CDR3 length: 12 residues. The CDR3 sequence: CASSGQETEAFF. The CDR3 DNA reads TGCGCCAGCAGCGGGCAGGAGACTGAAGCTTTCTTT. The whole variable domain, remainder taken from reference TRBV5-1 and TRBJ1-1, is KAGVTQTPRYLIKTRGQQVTLSCSPISGHRSVSWYQQTPGQGLQFLFEYFSETQRNKGNFPGRFSGRQFSNSRSEMNVSTLELGDSALYLCASSGQETEAFFGQGTRLTVV.

The chain recombines TRBV11-2 with TRBJ2-1; D is unresolved. This CDR3 is built from 17 residues. Per germline, CDR1 SGHAT and CDR2 FQNNGV. The V end lost 0 bases, the J end lost 0 bases, and 12 bases lay between the germline ends. CDR3 DNA sequence: TGTGCCAGCAGCTTAGAGTCGTACTTCTCCTCCTACAATGAGCAGTTCTTC. This translates into CASSLESYFSSYNEQFF.